The T cell receptor (beta chain) described here comes from a study of shared clonotypes between healthy human individuals. The CDR3 is made up of 13 amino acids. Some clones are missing from TCRdb's copy, which holds only in-frame ones; the method was immunoSEQ multiplex PCR. The table records hundreds of thousands of clones, roughly 77% of them present only once. Material: PBMCs. This clonotype was sampled from a woman in her 40s in good health. Some clones in this sample may be carry-over from other donors' samples. This chain links TRBV12-2 with TRBJ2-1. TRBV12-2 represents a pseudogene. Here the CDR3 reads CASRLAVGGEQFF. CDR3 sequence (DNA): TGTGCAAGTCGCTTAGCGGTAGGGGGGGAGCAGTTCTTC.